Listed below are T cell receptor beta chains from one sample, sequenced in a study of regulatory T cells in long-lasting Graves disease. Each CDR3 protein gets one entry after TCRdb re-called the multiplex PCR reads with MiXCR. The sample lists more than 400,000 distinct CDR3 sequences, 15% to 20% occurring once. The same data also went into a second study, on T cells in Graves' hyperthyroidism and ophthalmopathy.

This sample comprised peripheral blood mononuclear cells (PBMCs), obtained at new diagnosis, from a patient treated with antithyroid drugs. Receptors were obtained from a man aged 35 to 55 with Graves disease. Each CDR3 is given with its conserved first and last residue. A D gene is named only where the DNA matches it firmly. Clone sizes are given selectively: once, few, many, or a class where the clone is expanded.

V gene	D gene	J gene	clone size	CDR3 DNA	CDR3 protein
TRBV29-1	.	TRBJ1-6	.	TGCAGCGCCCGCTCGGGCGCGGGGTCACCCCTCCACTTT	CSARSGAGSPLHF
TRBV20-1	TRBD2	TRBJ2-5	many	TGCAGTGCTACTCTAGCGGGGGCTAAAGAGACCCAGTACTTC	CSATLAGAKETQYF
TRBV28	TRBD2	TRBJ2-5	many	TGTGCCAGCAGTTTATTTAGCGGGAGTTTAAAGACCCAGTACTTC	CASSLFSGSLKTQYF
TRBV20-1	TRBD2	TRBJ2-5	.	TGCAGTGCCCTTCGGCCTAGCGGGAGAGACCAAGAGACCCAGTACTTC	CSALRPSGRDQETQYF
TRBV30	.	TRBJ2-1	few	TGTGCCTGGAGTGACCTGTATCTGTGGAAGTGTACCTACAATGAGCAGTTCTTC	CAWSDLYLWKCTYNEQFF
TRBV29-1	.	TRBJ2-4	many	TGCAGCGTTAAGGGGAGAGCCAAAAACATTCAGTACTTC	CSVKGRAKNIQYF
TRBV28	.	TRBJ1-5	few	TGTGCCAGCATCCCGTGGGGGGGGCAGGGGATGGATCAGCCCCAGCATTTT	CASIPWGGQGMDQPQHF
TRBV7-9	.	TRBJ1-2	.	TGTGCCAGCAGAAAAGGGGAGTACTCTGGCTACACCTTC	CASRKGEYSGYTF
TRBV2	TRBD1	TRBJ2-7	many	TGTGCCAGCATTCCCGACAGGGTCTCCTACGAGCAGTACTTC	CASIPDRVSYEQYF
TRBV4-1	.	TRBJ1-5	.	TGCGCCAGCAGCCAAGATCGGGATCGCAATCAGCCCCAGCATTTT	CASSQDRDRNQPQHF
TRBV19	.	TRBJ2-7	few	TGTGCCAGTAGTTATCGGCCCTCCTCCCGCGAGCAGTACTTC	CASSYRPSSREQYF
TRBV20-1	TRBD1	TRBJ1-6	few	TGCAGTGCCCCAGGGGGAGCTAAGAATTCACCCCTCCACTTT	CSAPGGAKNSPLHF
TRBV19	TRBD1	TRBJ2-2	.	TGTGCCAGTAGTATTGGGACAGGGGGCGGGGAGCTGTTTTTT	CASSIGTGGGELFF
TRBV5-1	.	TRBJ2-1	.	TGCGCCAGCAGCTTGCTAGGGACAAGGGGGAATGAGCAGTTCTTC	CASSLLGTRGNEQFF
TRBV24-1	.	TRBJ1-2	few	TGTGCCACCAGCCCCGTCGGGGGTTTCGGCTACACCTTC	CATSPVGGFGYTF
TRBV20-1	TRBD2	TRBJ2-1	many	TGCAGTGCTAGGTCTTTCCTAGCGGGAGGCAATGAGCAGTTCTTC	CSARSFLAGGNEQFF
TRBV28	.	TRBJ2-7	many	TGTGCCAGCAGTTTATCGACAAGGAGCTACGAGCAGTACTTC	CASSLSTRSYEQYF
TRBV10-2	.	TRBJ1-2	.	TGCGCCAGCAGTGTTGCAGGGACGCTGGACGGCTACACCTTC	CASSVAGTLDGYTF
TRBV3-1	.	TRBJ2-6	few	TGTGCCAGCTGTGAAAAACCCCCAGGGATTTCGGGGGCCAACGTCCTGACTTTC	CASCEKPPGISGANVLTF
TRBV3-1	.	TRBJ1-5	many	TGTGCCAGCAGCCAAGATTACGGGACCAATCAGCCCCAGCATTTT	CASSQDYGTNQPQHF
TRBV27	TRBD2	TRBJ2-3	.	TGTGCCAGCAGGAATCTTATAGCGGGAGGAGCCGATACGCAGTATTTT	CASRNLIAGGADTQYF
TRBV5-1	TRBD2	TRBJ2-7	few	TGCGCCAGCAGCTTACCTACTAGCGGGAGCTCCTACGAGCAGTACTTC	CASSLPTSGSSYEQYF
TRBV28	TRBD1	TRBJ1-4	few	TGTGCCAGCAGGAGACAGGGGGCGCGATTATATGAAAAACTGTTTTTT	CASRRQGARLYEKLFF
TRBV14	.	TRBJ2-7	.	TGTGCCAGCAGCCAACGGGGCCCCTACGAGCAGTACTTC	CASSQRGPYEQYF
TRBV5-5	TRBD1	TRBJ1-1	.	TGTGCCAGCAGCAGACAGGGCATAAACACTGAAGCTTTCTTT	CASSRQGINTEAFF
TRBV30	.	TRBJ2-1	many	TGTGCCTGGAGTGTAGGGAGGCAGTACAATGAGCAGTTCTTC	CAWSVGRQYNEQFF
TRBV24-1	.	TRBJ2-1	.	TGTGCCACCGAGAAAGGCAATGAGCAGTTCTTC	CATEKGNEQFF
TRBV6-1	.	TRBJ1-2	many	TGTGCCAGCAGACCAGGGGCGGACTATGGCTACACCTTC	CASRPGADYGYTF
TRBV10-3	TRBD1	TRBJ1-5	.	TGTGCCATCAGTGAGTCGGGAGGGGGCTTCAATCAGCCCCAGCATTTT	CAISESGGGFNQPQHF
TRBV5-1	TRBD1	TRBJ2-7	many	TGCGCCAGCAGCTTGGACAGGGGGCAGAGCGAGCAGTACTTC	CASSLDRGQSEQYF
TRBV18	TRBD1	TRBJ2-7	few	TGTGCCAGCTCAACGATGGACAGGGTCTACGAGCAGTACTTC	CASSTMDRVYEQYF
TRBV2	.	TRBJ2-5	.	TGTGCCAGCAGACGTAGCGGCCGCCGGGAGACCCAGTACTTC	CASRRSGRRETQYF
TRBV3-1	TRBD1	TRBJ2-3	many	TGTGCCAGCAGCGAAAAGGACAGGGCTAGGGCAGATACGCAGTATTTT	CASSEKDRARADTQYF
TRBV5-1	.	TRBJ2-1	.	TGCGCCAGCAGGCCACCCGGGACCGCCTACAATGAGCAGTTCTTC	CASRPPGTAYNEQFF